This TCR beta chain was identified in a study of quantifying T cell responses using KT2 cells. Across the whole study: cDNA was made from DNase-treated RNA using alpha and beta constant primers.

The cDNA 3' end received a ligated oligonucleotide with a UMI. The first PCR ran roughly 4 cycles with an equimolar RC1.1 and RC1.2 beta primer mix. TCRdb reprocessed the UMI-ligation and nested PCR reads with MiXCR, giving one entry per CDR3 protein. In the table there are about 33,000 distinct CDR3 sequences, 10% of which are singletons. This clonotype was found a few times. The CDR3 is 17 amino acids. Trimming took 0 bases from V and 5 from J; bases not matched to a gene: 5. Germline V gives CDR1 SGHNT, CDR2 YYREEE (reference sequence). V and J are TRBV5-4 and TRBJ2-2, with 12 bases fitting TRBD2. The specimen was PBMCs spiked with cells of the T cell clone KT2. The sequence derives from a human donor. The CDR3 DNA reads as TGTGCCAGCAGCTTGGCCTCTAGCGGGAGGGGTACCGGGGAGCTGTTTTTT. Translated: CASSLASSGRGTGELFF.